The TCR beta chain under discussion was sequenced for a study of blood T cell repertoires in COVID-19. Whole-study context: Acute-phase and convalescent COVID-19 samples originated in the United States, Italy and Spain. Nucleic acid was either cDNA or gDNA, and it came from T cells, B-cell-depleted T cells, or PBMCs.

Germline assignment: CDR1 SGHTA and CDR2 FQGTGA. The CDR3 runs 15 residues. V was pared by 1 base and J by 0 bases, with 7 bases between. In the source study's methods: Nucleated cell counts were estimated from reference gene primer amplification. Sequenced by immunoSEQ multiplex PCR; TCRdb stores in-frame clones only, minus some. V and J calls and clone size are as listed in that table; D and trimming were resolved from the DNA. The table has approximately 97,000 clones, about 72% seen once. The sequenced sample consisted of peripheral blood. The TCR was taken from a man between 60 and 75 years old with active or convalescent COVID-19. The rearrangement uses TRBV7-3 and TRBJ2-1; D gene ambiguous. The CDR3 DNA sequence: TGTGCCAGCAGCTTAAGGTCAGGCTCCTACAATGAGCAGTTCTTC. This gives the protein CASSLRSGSYNEQFF.